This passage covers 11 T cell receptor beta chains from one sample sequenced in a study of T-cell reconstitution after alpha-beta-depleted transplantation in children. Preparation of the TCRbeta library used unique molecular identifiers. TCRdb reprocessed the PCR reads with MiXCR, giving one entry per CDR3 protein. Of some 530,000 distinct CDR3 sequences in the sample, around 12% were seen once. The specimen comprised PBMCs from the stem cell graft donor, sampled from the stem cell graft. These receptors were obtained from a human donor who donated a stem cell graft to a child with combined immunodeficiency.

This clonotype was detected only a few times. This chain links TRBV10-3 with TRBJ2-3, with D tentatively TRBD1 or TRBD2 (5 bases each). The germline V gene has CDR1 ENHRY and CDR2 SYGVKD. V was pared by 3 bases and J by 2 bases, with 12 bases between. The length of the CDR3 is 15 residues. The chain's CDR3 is CAISEGASPTDTQYF. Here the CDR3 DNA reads TGTGCCATCAGTGAAGGGGCTAGCCCCACAGATACGCAGTATTTT.

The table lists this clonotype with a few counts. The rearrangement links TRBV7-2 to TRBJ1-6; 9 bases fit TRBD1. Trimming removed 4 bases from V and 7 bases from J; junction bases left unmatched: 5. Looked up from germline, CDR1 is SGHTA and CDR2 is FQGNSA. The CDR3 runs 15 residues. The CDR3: CASSSRTGANSPLHF. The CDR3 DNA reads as TGTGCCAGCAGCTCGCGGACAGGGGCGAATTCACCCCTCCACTTT.

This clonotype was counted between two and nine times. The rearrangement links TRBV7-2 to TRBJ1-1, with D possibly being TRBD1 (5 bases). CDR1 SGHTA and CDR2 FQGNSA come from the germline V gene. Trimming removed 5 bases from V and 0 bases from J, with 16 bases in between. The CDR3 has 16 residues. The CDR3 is CASSPWQAGLNTEAFF. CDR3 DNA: TGTGCCAGCAGCCCTTGGCAGGCAGGGCTGAACACTGAAGCTTTCTTT.

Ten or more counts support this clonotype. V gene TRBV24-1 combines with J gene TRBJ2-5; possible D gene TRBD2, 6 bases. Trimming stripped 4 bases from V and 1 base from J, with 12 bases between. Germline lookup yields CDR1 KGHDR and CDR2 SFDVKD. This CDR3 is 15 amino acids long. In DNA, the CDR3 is TGTGCCACCAGTGAGGGGGGTGCGGCCCAAGAGACCCAGTACTTC. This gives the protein CATSEGGAAQETQYF.

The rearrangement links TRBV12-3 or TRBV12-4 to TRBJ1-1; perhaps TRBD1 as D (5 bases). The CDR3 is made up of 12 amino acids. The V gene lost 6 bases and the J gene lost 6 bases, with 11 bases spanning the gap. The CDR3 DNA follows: TGTGCCAGCAGCCGACTAGGGGCTGAAGCTTTCTTT. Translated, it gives CASSRLGAEAFF.

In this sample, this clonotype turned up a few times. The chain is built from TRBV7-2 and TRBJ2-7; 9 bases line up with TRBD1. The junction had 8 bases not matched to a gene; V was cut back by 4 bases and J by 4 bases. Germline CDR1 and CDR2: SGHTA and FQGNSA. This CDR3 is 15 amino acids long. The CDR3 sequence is CASSSPGTGRYEQYF. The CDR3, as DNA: TGTGCCAGCAGCTCGCCCGGGACAGGGCGGTACGAGCAGTACTTC.

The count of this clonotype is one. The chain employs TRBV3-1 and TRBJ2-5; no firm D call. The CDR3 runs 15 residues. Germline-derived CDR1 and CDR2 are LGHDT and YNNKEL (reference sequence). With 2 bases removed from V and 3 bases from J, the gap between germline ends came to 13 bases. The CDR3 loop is CASSQTKSVEETQYF. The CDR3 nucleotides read TGTGCCAGCAGCCAAACCAAATCGGTTGAAGAGACCCAGTACTTC.

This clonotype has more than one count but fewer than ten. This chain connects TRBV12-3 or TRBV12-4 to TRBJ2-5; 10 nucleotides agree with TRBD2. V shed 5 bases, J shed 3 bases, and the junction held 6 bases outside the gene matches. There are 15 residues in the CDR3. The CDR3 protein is CASSPQRGGEETQYF. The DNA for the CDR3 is TGTGCCAGCAGTCCCCAGCGGGGGGGTGAAGAGACCCAGTACTTC.

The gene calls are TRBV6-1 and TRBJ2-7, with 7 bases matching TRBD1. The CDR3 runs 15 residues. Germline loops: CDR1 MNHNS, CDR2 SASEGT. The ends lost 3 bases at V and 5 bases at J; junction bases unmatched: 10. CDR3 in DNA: TGTGCCAGCAGTGAGAGCCGGGACAGAGGGGACGAGCAGTACTTC. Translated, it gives CASSESRDRGDEQYF.

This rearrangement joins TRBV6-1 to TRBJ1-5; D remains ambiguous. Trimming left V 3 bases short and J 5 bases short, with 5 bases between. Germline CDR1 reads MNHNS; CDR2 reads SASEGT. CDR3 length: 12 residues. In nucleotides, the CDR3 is TGTGCCAGCAGTGACGGTCATCAGCCCCAGCATTTT. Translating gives CASSDGHQPQHF.

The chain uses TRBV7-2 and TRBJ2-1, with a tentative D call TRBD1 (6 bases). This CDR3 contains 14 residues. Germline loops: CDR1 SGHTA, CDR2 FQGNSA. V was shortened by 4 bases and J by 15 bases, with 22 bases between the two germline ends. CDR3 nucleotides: TGTGCCAGCAGCTCGCAGAAAACAGGGAAGGGTAGGTTCTTC. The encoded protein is CASSSQKTGKGRFF.